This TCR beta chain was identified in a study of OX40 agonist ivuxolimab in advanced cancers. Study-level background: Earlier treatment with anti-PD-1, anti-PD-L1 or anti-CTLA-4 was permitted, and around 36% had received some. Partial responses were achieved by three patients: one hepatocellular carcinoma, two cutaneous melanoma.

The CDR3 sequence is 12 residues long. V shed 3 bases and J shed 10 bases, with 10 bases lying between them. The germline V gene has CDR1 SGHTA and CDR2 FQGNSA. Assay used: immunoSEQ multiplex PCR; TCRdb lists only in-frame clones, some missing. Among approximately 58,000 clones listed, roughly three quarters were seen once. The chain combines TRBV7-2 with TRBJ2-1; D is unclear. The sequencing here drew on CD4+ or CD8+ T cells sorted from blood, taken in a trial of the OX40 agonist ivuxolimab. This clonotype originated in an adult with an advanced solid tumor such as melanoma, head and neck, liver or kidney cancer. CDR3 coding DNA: TGTGCCAGCAGCTTTACGAGAAAGGAGCAGTTCTTC. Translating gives CASSFTRKEQFF.